This T cell receptor (beta chain) was observed in a study of T cell repertoires in cytomegalovirus infection. Many counts were recorded for this clonotype. Its specificity is not known. Trimming cost V 10 bases and J 2 bases; bases outside gene matches: 10. The CDR3 spans 14 residues. TCRdb re-called the reads with MiXCR, one entry per CDR3 protein. The sample has about 340,000 distinct CDR3 sequences, almost 30% seen once. The clonotype comes from a human donor in good health (CMV status not recorded). Some clones in this sample may be carry-over from other donors' samples. Material: cultured PBMCs, obtained from culture after CMV antigen stimulation. The chain carries TRBV12-3 or TRBV12-4 and TRBJ2-7; TRBD1 matches 8 bases. The CDR3 DNA reads TGTGCCACCGCTGAAGGGACAGGAGCCTACGAGCAGTACTTC. Its protein product is CATAEGTGAYEQYF.